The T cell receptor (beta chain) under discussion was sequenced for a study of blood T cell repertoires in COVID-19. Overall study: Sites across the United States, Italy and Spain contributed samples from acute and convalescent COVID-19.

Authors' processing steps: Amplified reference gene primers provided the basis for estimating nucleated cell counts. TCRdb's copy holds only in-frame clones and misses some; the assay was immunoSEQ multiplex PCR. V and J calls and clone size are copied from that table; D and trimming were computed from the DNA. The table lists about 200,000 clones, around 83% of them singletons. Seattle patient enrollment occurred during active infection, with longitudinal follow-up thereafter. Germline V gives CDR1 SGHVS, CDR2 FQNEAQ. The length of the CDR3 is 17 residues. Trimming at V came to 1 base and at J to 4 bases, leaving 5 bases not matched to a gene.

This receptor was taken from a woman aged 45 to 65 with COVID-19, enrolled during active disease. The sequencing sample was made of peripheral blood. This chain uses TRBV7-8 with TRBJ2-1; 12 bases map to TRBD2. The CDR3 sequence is CASSLVLAGGLYNEQFF. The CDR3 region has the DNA TGTGCCAGCAGCTTAGTGCTAGCGGGGGGGTTGTACAATGAGCAGTTCTTC.